This TCR beta chain derives from a study of cytomegalovirus exposure and HLA in healthy donors. Regarding the study as a whole: Because they were indistinguishable, some V segments, including TRBV6-2 and TRBV6-3, were excluded. Available immune exposure information was restricted to CMV serostatus only. Cytomegalovirus association was assigned to over 150 TCR beta chains.

PCR was performed using 60 Vbeta and 13 Jbeta primers. The data were produced by immunoSEQ multiplex PCR, yet TCRdb's version contains in-frame clones alone and is incomplete. The data hold about 130,000 clones, with about 74% observed a single time. In germline, CDR1 is SGHDT, CDR2 YYEEEE. The CDR3 is 16 residues long. Trimming removed 3 bases from V and 3 bases from J, with 15 bases in between. Healthy bone marrow donors supplied every sample. A word on this clone: Antigen: not known.

The receptor's source is a woman aged 50 to 60 in good health and CMV-seropositive. Sequenced sample: PBMCs. The genes are TRBV5-6 and TRBJ1-4; the D is unclear. The CDR3 is CASSSRLAGSNEKLFF. The CDR3, as DNA: TGTGCCAGCAGCTCTCGATTGGCGGGGTCTAATGAAAAACTGTTTTTT.